This T cell receptor (beta chain) was retrieved from a study of T cell repertoires in cytomegalovirus infection. Trimming took 5 bases from V and 3 from J, leaving 17 bases between them. The CDR3 is 16 residues long. CDR1 is SGHTA, CDR2 FQGNSA, per germline. In TCRdb, the reads were re-called with MiXCR into one record per CDR3 protein. The profile shows about 55,000 distinct CDR3 sequences, around 20% of them singletons. Whole-study findings and limits: HLA-C-restricted, CMV-specific TCR beta clonotypes were dominant ex vivo.

Points on this clonotype: Its specificity is unknown.

The sequence came from a human donor in good health (CMV status not recorded). Some clones in this sample may be carry-over from other donors' samples. This sample comprised CD8+ T cells from cultured PBMCs, obtained from culture after CMV antigen stimulation. V and J are TRBV7-2 and TRBJ1-3; D unresolved. CDR3: CASSPPWGTDGNTIYF. The CDR3 DNA reads TGTGCCAGCAGCCCACCCTGGGGAACAGATGGAAACACCATATATTTT.